These 12 T cell receptor beta chains share one sample of origin, sequenced in a study of radiation and T cells in renal cell carcinoma. Regarding time point: blood 4 weeks post-SBRT, at nephrectomy. Treatment denoted: 15 Gy SBRT to primary tumor, nephrectomy 4 weeks later. Produced via immunoSEQ multiplex PCR; TCRdb's table is partial and in-frame only. Here the sample spans around 170,000 clones, 88% being singletons. The sequencing here drew on blood, taken from a patient whose treatment included radiotherapy and nephrectomy. The receptors originated from a woman in her forties or fifties with renal cell carcinoma.

The chain has TRBV5-1 and TRBJ2-3, with 9 nucleotides matching TRBD2. Per germline, CDR1 SGHRS and CDR2 YFSETQ. V was clipped by 5 bases and J by 8 bases; unmatched bases: 15. This CDR3 comprises 16 residues. CDR3 DNA sequence: TGCGCCAGCAGGGACGCCTCGGGACTAGCTGGGGGTACGCAGTATTTT. Encoded protein: CASRDASGLAGGTQYF.

The rearrangement uses TRBV2 and TRBJ2-3; no firm D call. This CDR3 spans 13 amino acids. V shed 6 bases and J shed 5 bases, with 12 bases lying between them. The germline CDR1 and CDR2 sequences are SNHLY and FYNNEI. CDR3 sequence reads: CASSIFPGDTQYF. For the CDR3, the DNA is TGTGCCAGCAGCATTTTCCCGGGAGATACGCAGTATTTT.

This clone was counted once. CDR3 in amino acids: CASSDRLENSPLHF. The CDR3 region has the DNA TGTGCCAGTAGTGACCGACTGGAGAATTCACCCCTCCACTTT. The gene calls are TRBV19 and TRBJ1-6, with D unclear. Germline V lookup: CDR1 LNHDA, CDR2 SQIVND (reference sequence). This CDR3 is built from 14 residues. The V end lost 5 bases, the J end lost 7 bases, and 12 bases lay between the germline ends.

The gene calls are TRBV6-6 and TRBJ1-1, with unresolved D. V was shortened by 7 bases and J by 2 bases, with 5 bases between the two germline ends. Germline CDR1 is MNHNY and CDR2 is SVGAGI (reference sequence). This CDR3 has 11 residues. The CDR3 loop reads CASTTNTEAFF. CDR3 DNA: TGTGCCAGCACCACTAACACTGAAGCTTTCTTT.

The chain links TRBV19 to TRBJ1-6; TRBD1 matches at 9 bases. The CDR3 length is 16 residues. CDR1 LNHDA and CDR2 SQIVND come from the germline V gene (reference sequence). The V and J ends lost 5 bases and 8 bases, in that order; junction bases with no gene match: 10. The CDR3 sequence: CASSGPGTGRDSPLHF. The CDR3, as DNA: TGTGCCAGTAGTGGGCCCGGGACAGGGAGAGATTCACCCCTCCACTTT.

This CDR3 is CASSTGDRVNTEAFF. The CDR3, as DNA: TGTGCCAGCAGCACGGGCGACAGGGTGAACACTGAAGCTTTCTTT. The V call is TRBV6-4, the J call TRBJ1-1, with 7 bases that match TRBD1. The CDR3 length is 15 residues. V shed 6 bases and J 0 bases; nucleotides not matched to a gene: 7. Germline CDR1 and CDR2: MRHNA and SNTAGT.

The CDR3, as DNA: TGTGCCAGCACCCTATGGGAACAGGAAGCTTTCTTT. Its translation: CASTLWEQEAFF. The genes are TRBV7-9 and TRBJ1-1; D is unresolved. This CDR3 is 12 amino acids long. Germline loops: CDR1 SEHNR, CDR2 FQNEAQ (reference sequence). Trimming pared 7 bases from V and 8 bases from J, leaving 14 bases between.

The chain joins TRBV5-1 to TRBJ1-2, with TRBD1 as a possible D gene (6 bases). Germline-derived CDR1 and CDR2 are SGHRS and YFSETQ. The CDR3 loop spans 15 amino acids. Trimming removed 0 bases at V and 3 bases at J, with 12 bases between. This chain's CDR3 is CASSLVQGLDYGYTF. The CDR3 nucleotides read TGCGCCAGCAGCTTGGTACAGGGCCTTGACTATGGCTACACCTTC.

This clone was seen more than once but under ten times. V is TRBV18 and J is TRBJ1-1; tentatively, D is TRBD1 (6 bases). The CDR3 runs 14 residues. Germline V gene data show CDR1 as KGHSH and CDR2 as LQKENI. With 2 bases removed from V and 7 bases from J, the gap between germline ends came to 14 bases. CDR3 nucleotide sequence: TGTGCCAGCTCACCATTGGTGGACAGTCATGAAGCTTTCTTT. It yields the protein CASSPLVDSHEAFF.

J is TRBJ2-3 and V is TRBV6-5; possibly TRBD2 for D (5 bases). The CDR3 spans 15 residues. The V end lost 2 bases, the J end lost 1 base, and 10 bases lay between the germline ends. From germline, CDR1 is MNHEY and CDR2 SVGAGI. CDR3 loop: CASSYEGGRTDTQYF. The CDR3 coding sequence is TGTGCCAGCAGTTACGAAGGAGGTCGCACAGATACGCAGTATTTT.

The V call is TRBV5-1, the J call TRBJ2-3; 9 bases agree with TRBD2. This CDR3 contains 18 residues. Germline trimming cut 0 bases from V and 0 bases from J; bases unmatched to any gene: 8. The germline V gene encodes CDR1 SGHRS and CDR2 YFSETQ. The CDR3 protein is CASSLAQRGAASTDTQYF. In DNA form, the CDR3 reads TGCGCCAGCAGCTTGGCCCAGCGGGGGGCTGCTAGCACAGATACGCAGTATTTT.

CDR3 coding DNA: TGTGCCAGCACAGCCGGGGCTCACACTGAAGCTTTCTTT. Residues: CASTAGAHTEAFF. This chain uses TRBV7-2 with TRBJ1-1; a possible D gene is TRBD1 (5 bases). CDR1 and CDR2 (germline): SGHTA, FQGNSA. The CDR3 is 13 amino acids. V lost 7 bases and J 3 bases, leaving 12 bases between the germline ends.